The clone carrying this T cell receptor (beta chain) was seen a handful of times. This sample was taken from a study of blood T cell repertoires in COVID-19. Across the study: The study drew acute and convalescent COVID-19 samples from the United States, Italy and Spain. The cDNA or gDNA used as material had been derived from T cells, B-cell-depleted T cells, or PBMCs.

V was cut by 3 bases and J by 0 bases, with 12 bases left in between. Per the germline V gene, CDR1 is GTSNPN and CDR2 is SVGIG (reference sequence). The CDR3 has 15 amino acids. As processed by the authors: Reference gene primer amplification gave estimated nucleated cell counts. Profiled with immunoSEQ multiplex PCR; TCRdb holds only in-frame clones, not every one. That table supplies the V and J calls and clone size; D and trimming were determined from the DNA. The sample has 81,000 or so clones, about 91% seen once. The TCR was taken from a man between 65 and 85 years old with active or convalescent COVID-19. The rearrangement uses TRBV30 and TRBJ1-5; a weak D match, TRBD1 (6 bases). The sequenced sample was peripheral blood. CDR3 residues: CAWSQTGFSNQPQHF. CDR3 sequence (DNA): TGTGCCTGGAGCCAAACAGGGTTTAGCAATCAGCCCCAGCATTTT.